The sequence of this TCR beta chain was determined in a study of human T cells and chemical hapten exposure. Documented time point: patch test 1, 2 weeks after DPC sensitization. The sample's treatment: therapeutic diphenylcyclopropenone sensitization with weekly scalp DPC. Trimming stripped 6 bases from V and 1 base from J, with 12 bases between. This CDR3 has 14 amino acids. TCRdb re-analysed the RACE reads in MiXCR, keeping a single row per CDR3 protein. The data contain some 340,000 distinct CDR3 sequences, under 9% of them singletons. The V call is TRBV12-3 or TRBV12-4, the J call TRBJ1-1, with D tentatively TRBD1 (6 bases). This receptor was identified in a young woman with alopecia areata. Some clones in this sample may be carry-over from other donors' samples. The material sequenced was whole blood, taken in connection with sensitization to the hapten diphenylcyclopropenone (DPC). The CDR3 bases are TGTGCCAGCAGGCTGACAGGTCGGAACACTGAAGCTTTCTTT. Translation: CASRLTGRNTEAFF.